This T cell receptor (beta chain) was sequenced during a study of shared clonotypes between healthy human individuals. Overall study: The cohort had two women and a few men, ages 18 to 49.

Whole-study results and caveats: It was the non-shared clonotypes that had lower generation probabilities than clonotypes shared by all four donors.

CDR1 is MGHRA, CDR2 YSYEKL, per germline. The J segment lost 5 bases and the V segment lost 3 bases, leaving 9 bases of the junction unmatched. The CDR3 extends over 16 amino acids. Into CD45RA+ naive and CD45RA-negative memory subsets, the CD4+ cells were split. Regarding this clone: Its antigen remains unidentified.

The repertoire was sequenced with immunoSEQ multiplex PCR; TCRdb's copy has only in-frame clones and lacks some. Among a few million clones, approximately 95% were seen once, and the ten largest hold 0.35% to 0.45%. The source of this sequence is a young man in good health. Some clones in this sample may be carry-over from other donors' samples. The V gene is TRBV4-1, the J gene TRBJ2-5; the match to TRBD1 covers 10 bases. Sequencing was carried out using naive CD4+ T cells from PBMCs. Subset described: CD45RA+ positively selected. CDR3 sequence (DNA): TGCGCCAGCAGCCACCTTCAGGGACAGGGGAGGGAGACCCAGTACTTC. Protein product: CASSHLQGQGRETQYF.